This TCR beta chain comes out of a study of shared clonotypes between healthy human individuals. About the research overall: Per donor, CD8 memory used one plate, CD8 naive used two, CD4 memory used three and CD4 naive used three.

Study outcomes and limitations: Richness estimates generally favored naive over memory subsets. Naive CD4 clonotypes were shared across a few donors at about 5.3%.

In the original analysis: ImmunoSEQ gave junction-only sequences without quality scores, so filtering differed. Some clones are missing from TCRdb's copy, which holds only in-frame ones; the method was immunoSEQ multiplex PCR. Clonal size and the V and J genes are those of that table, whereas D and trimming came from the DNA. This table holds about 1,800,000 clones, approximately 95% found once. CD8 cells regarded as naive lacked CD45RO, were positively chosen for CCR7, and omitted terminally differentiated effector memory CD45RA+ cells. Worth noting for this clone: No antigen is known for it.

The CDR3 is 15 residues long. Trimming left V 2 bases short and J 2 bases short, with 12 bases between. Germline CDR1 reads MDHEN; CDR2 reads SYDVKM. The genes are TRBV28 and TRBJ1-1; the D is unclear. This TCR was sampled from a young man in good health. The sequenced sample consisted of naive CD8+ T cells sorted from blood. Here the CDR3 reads CASSLPGGINTEAFF. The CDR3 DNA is TGTGCCAGCAGTTTACCGGGTGGCATAAACACTGAAGCTTTCTTT.